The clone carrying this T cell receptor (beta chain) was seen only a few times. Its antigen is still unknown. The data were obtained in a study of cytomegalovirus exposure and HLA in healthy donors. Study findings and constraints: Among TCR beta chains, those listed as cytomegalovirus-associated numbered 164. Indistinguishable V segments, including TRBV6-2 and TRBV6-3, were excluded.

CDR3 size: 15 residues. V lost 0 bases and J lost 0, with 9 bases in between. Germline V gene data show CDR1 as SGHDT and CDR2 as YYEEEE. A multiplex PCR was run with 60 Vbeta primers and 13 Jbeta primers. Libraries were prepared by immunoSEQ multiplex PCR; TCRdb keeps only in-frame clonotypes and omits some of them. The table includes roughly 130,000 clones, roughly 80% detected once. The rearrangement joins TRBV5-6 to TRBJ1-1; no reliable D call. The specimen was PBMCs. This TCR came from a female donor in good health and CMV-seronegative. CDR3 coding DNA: TGTGCCAGCAGCTTGGTGCCGGGTTTGAACACTGAAGCTTTCTTT. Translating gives CASSLVPGLNTEAFF.